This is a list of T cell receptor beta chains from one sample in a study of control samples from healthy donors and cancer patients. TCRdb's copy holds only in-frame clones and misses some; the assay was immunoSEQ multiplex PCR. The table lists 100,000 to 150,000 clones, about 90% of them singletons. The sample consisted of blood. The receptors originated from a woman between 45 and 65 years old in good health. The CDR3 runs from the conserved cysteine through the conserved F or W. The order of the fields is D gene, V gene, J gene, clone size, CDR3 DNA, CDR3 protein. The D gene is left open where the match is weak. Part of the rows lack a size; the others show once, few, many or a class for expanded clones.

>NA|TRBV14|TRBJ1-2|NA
TGTGCCAGCAGCCAAGATCGGGGTTATGGCTACACCTTC
CASSQDRGYGYTF
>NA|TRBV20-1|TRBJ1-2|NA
TGCAGTGCTAGTGAAGGGGGCTATGGCTACACCTTC
CSASEGGYGYTF
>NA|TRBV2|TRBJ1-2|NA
TGCTGGAGGCTTAACTATGGCTACACCTTC
CWRLNYGYTF
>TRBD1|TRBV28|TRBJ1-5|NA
TGTGCCAGCAGTGCGACAGGGGTCAATCAGCCCCAGCATTTT
CASSATGVNQPQHF
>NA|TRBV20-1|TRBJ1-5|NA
TGCAGTGCTCTCAGGGGCCCCCAACAGCATTTT
CSALRGPQQHF
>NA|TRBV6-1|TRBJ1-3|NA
TGTGCCAGCAGTGAGACCGGGACGGTGAACACCATATATTTT
CASSETGTVNTIYF
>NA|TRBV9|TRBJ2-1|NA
TGTGCCAGCAGCGCCCCTTCCGACGATGAGCAGTTCTTC
CASSAPSDDEQFF
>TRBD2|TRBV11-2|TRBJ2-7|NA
TGTGCCAGCAGCTTAGGGGGGCTAGCGGGGGCCCGGAGCTCCTACGAGCAGTACTTC
CASSLGGLAGARSSYEQYF
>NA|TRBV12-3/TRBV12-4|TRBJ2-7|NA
TGTGCCAGCAGTTTGGGACCCTCCGTCGAGCAGTACTTC
CASSLGPSVEQYF
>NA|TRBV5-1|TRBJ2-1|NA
TGCGCCAGCAGCCCCTGGTCGGACGGCAATGAGCAGTTCTTC
CASSPWSDGNEQFF
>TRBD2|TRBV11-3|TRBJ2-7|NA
TGTGCCAGCAGCTTAGGTGGGACTAGCGGGACCTACGAGCAGTACTTC
CASSLGGTSGTYEQYF
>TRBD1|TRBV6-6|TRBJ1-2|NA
TGTGCCAGCAGTACTGGGACAGGATCCCGGGGCGGCTACACCTTC
CASSTGTGSRGGYTF
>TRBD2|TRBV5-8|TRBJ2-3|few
TGTGCCAGCAGCTGGTTAGCGGGAGTAACAGATACGCAGTATTTT
CASSWLAGVTDTQYF
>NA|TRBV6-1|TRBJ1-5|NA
TGTGCCAGCAGTGAAGTTCGGATCAATCAGCCCCAGCATTTT
CASSEVRINQPQHF
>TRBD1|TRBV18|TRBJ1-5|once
TGTGCCAGCTCACCAACCGGGACAGGGGGCCGGTTAGTTCAGCCCCAGCATTTT
CASSPTGTGGRLVQPQHF
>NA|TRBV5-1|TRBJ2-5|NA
TGCGCCAGCAGCTTAGGATCGTTACAAGAGACCCAGTACTTC
CASSLGSLQETQYF
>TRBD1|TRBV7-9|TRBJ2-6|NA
TGTGCCAGCACCCTACAGGGGGGCTCTGGGGCCAACGTCCTGACTTTC
CASTLQGGSGANVLTF
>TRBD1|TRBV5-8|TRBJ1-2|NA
TGTGCCAGCAGCAAAAACCCCAGGGGGGACTATGGCTACACCTTC
CASSKNPRGDYGYTF
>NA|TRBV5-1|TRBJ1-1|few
TGCGCCAGTCAAGAACAGGCTTCGAACACTGAAGCTTTCTTT
CASQEQASNTEAFF
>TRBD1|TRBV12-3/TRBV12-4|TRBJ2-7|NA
TGTGCCAGCAGCTCGGGACAGAACGAGCAGTACTTC
CASSSGQNEQYF
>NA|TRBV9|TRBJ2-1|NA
TGTGCCAGCAGCGTAGGCACAGCCGGGGTACGACAGTTCTTC
CASSVGTAGVRQFF
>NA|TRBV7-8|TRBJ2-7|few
TGTGCCAGCAACACTCCACCAGGGGGGTTACTTTCCCACGAGCAGTACTTC
CASNTPPGGLLSHEQYF
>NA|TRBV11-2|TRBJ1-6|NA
TGTGCCAGCAGCACCGAGAGTAGCTCCTATAATTCACCCCTCCACTTT
CASSTESSSYNSPLHF
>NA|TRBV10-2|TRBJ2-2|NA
TGCGCCAGCAGTGGACGGACCGATCCCGGGGAGCTGTTTTTT
CASSGRTDPGELFF
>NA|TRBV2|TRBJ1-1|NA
TGTGCCAGCAGTGGTGAGGGAGATTACACTGAAGCTTTCTTT
CASSGEGDYTEAFF
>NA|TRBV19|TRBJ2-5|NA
TGTGCCAGTAGTATTGGGAGAGAGACCCAGTACTTC
CASSIGRETQYF
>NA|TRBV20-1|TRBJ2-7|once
TGCAGTGCCAAAAGCGCCTACGAGCAGTACTTC
CSAKSAYEQYF
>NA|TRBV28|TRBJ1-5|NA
TGTGCCAGCAGCCTTGGCTCAGTTCCTAGTAATCAGCCCCAGCATTTT
CASSLGSVPSNQPQHF
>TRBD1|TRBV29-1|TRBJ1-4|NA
TGCAGCGTAAGAGACAGGGGAACTAATGAAAAACTGTTTTTT
CSVRDRGTNEKLFF
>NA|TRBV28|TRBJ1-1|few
TGTGCCAGCAGTTACGGGGAGGACACTGAAGCTTTCTTT
CASSYGEDTEAFF
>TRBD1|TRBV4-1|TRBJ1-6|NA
TGCGCCAGCAGAGGGACAGTGAATTCACCCCTCCACTTT
CASRGTVNSPLHF
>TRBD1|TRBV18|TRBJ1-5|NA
TGTGCCAGCTCATCACTTTCGGGACAGCAATATCAGCCCCAGCATTTT
CASSSLSGQQYQPQHF
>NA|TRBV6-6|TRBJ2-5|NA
TGTGCCAGCAGTCCCTCGGGGGCAGCTGTAAGGGGGGAGACCCAGTACTTC
CASSPSGAAVRGETQYF
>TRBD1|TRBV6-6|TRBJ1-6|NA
TGTGCCAGCAGCGTAATTAGGGGAGACAGGGCCCGCTTT
CASSVIRGDRARF
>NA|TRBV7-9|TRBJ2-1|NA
TGTGCCAGCAGCTTAGCGGGCGAGGGTTTCTACAATGAGCAGTTCTTC
CASSLAGEGFYNEQFF
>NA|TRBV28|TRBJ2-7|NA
TGTGCCAGCAGTTTGATTTCACAGGGAAGCTTCTACGAGCAGTACTTC
CASSLISQGSFYEQYF
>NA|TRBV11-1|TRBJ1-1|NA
TGTGCCAGCAGCTTCGATACGAACACTGAAGCTTTCTTT
CASSFDTNTEAFF
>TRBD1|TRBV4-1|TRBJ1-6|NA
TGCGCCAGCAGCCAAGTTATTACAGGGGGTCTCTATAATTCACCCCTCCACTTT
CASSQVITGGLYNSPLHF
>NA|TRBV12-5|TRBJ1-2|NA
TGTGCTAGTGGCAAGGGGGGCGGCTATGGCTACACCTTC
CASGKGGGYGYTF
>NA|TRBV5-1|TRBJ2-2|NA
TGCGCCAGCAGCTTGGGACAGGGAGGCTCCGGGGAGCTGTTTTTT
CASSLGQGGSGELFF
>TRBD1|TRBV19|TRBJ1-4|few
TGTGCCAGTAGTTGGGGACAGGCTCAGTTGTCAGGAGAAAAACTGTTTTTT
CASSWGQAQLSGEKLFF
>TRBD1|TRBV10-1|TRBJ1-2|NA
TGCGCCAGCAGCCCTGACAGGGTGTATGGCTACACCTTC
CASSPDRVYGYTF
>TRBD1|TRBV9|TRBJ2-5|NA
TGTGCCAGCAGCGAGCAGGGGGTTGAGACCCAGTACTTC
CASSEQGVETQYF
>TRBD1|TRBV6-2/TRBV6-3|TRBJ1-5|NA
TGTGCCAGCAGTGAGGGGGCGGGCAATCAGCCCCAGCATTTT
CASSEGAGNQPQHF
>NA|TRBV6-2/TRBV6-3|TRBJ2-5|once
TGTGCCAGCAGTTACGGGGTGGTAGGGACGGAGACCCAGTACTTC
CASSYGVVGTETQYF